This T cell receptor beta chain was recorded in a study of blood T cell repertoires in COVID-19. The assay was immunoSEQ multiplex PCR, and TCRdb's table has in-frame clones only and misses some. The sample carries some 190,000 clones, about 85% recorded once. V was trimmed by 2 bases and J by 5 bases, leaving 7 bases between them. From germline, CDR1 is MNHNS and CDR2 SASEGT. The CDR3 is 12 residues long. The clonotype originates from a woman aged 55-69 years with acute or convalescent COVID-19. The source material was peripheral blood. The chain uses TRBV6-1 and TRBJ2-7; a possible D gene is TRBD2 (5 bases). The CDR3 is CASSESADEQYF. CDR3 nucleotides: TGTGCCAGCAGTGAATCAGCGGACGAGCAGTACTTC.